Listed here are 14 T cell receptor beta chains from one sample, sequenced in a study of radiation and T cells in renal cell carcinoma. The time point is: baseline pretreatment blood. As to treatment: 15 Gy SBRT to primary tumor, nephrectomy 4 weeks later. Produced via immunoSEQ multiplex PCR; TCRdb's table is partial and in-frame only. The profile shows about 140,000 clones, approximately 87% of them singletons. The sequencing used blood, collected from a patient whose treatment included radiotherapy and nephrectomy. The receptors were sampled from a woman aged 50 to 60 with renal cell carcinoma.

The chain combines TRBV19 with TRBJ2-7; 10 bases line up with TRBD2. The germline V gene encodes CDR1 LNHDA and CDR2 SQIVND (reference sequence). The CDR3 runs to 14 residues. Germline trimming cut 3 bases from V and 6 bases from J; bases unmatched to any gene: 5. CDR3 DNA sequence: TGTGCCAGTAGTATCTCTAGCGGGAGCGGCGAGCAGTACTTC. Amino acid sequence: CASSISSGSGEQYF.

The V and J genes are TRBV5-4 and TRBJ1-2; 10 bases line up with TRBD1. CDR1 and CDR2 from the germline V gene are SGHNT and YYREEE (reference sequence). This CDR3 region has 16 residues. The ends lost 8 bases at V and 0 bases at J; junction bases unmatched: 10. This CDR3 is CASQPGQGKANYGYTF. The CDR3 DNA reads TGTGCCAGTCAGCCGGGACAGGGGAAGGCTAACTATGGCTACACCTTC.

The V gene is TRBV15, the J gene TRBJ2-3; tentatively, D is TRBD1 (5 bases). The V gene lost 4 bases and the J gene lost 11 bases, with 13 bases spanning the gap. Germline V gene lookup returns CDR1 LNHNV and CDR2 YYDKDF (reference sequence). The CDR3 consists of 12 residues. CDR3 protein: CATSKGSQGQYF. Written as DNA, the CDR3 is TGTGCCACCAGCAAGGGTAGTCAGGGGCAGTATTTT.

The chain has TRBV4-3 and TRBJ1-1, with D maybe TRBD1 (5 bases). The germline V and J ends were trimmed by 1 base and 8 bases, with 14 bases remaining between them. Germline V gene lookup returns CDR1 LGHNA and CDR2 YSLEER. The CDR3 is 14 residues long. The CDR3 sequence: CASSQARATDEAFF. The CDR3 region has the DNA TGCGCCAGCAGCCAAGCCCGAGCGACAGACGAAGCTTTCTTT.

V is TRBV2 and J is TRBJ2-3; the D gene is possibly TRBD1 (6 bases). The V gene lost 7 bases and the J gene lost 4 bases, with 12 bases spanning the gap. This CDR3 spans 13 amino acids. Germline V gene data show CDR1 as SNHLY and CDR2 as FYNNEI. The CDR3 coding sequence is TGTGCCAGCACACACAGGGATGCAGATACGCAGTATTTT. Its translation is CASTHRDADTQYF.

This chain links TRBV7-2 with TRBJ2-5; a possible D gene is TRBD2 (5 bases). Germline CDR1 SGHTA, CDR2 FQGNSA. Trimming shortened V by 0 bases and J by 5 bases, and 13 bases separated the two germline ends. The CDR3 sequence is 15 residues long. CDR3: CASSLATLARETQYF. The CDR3 DNA is TGTGCCAGCAGCTTAGCTACGCTAGCTCGGGAGACCCAGTACTTC.

This clone was seen only a few times. The chain has TRBV9 and TRBJ2-3; D perhaps matches TRBD1 (6 bases). Germline V CDR1 and CDR2: SGDLS, YYNGEE. Trimming took off 3 bases at V and 2 bases at J, with 10 bases between the two ends. The length of the CDR3 is 14 residues. This chain's CDR3 is CASSDRTATDTQYF. Written as DNA, the CDR3 is TGTGCCAGCAGCGACCGGACAGCCACAGATACGCAGTATTTT.

The rearrangement uses TRBV14 and TRBJ2-7; 9 bases are shared with TRBD1. Germline-derived CDR1 and CDR2 are SGHDN and FVKESK. The V and J ends lost 5 bases and 2 bases, in that order; junction bases with no gene match: 4. CDR3 length: 14 amino acids. In DNA, the CDR3 is TGTGCCAGCAGCTTCCGGGACAGGGCCTACGAGCAGTACTTC. This codes for CASSFRDRAYEQYF.

This sequence joins TRBV5-6 and TRBJ2-7; perhaps TRBD2 as D (6 bases). The CDR3 runs 16 residues. Germline V gene data show CDR1 as SGHDT and CDR2 as YYEEEE. Trimming took off 3 bases at V and 0 bases at J, with 16 bases between the two ends. The chain's CDR3 is CASSSLDSGNSYEQYF. The CDR3 bases are TGTGCCAGCAGCTCCCTTGATAGCGGAAACTCCTACGAGCAGTACTTC.

The gene calls are TRBV19 and TRBJ1-4; possible D gene TRBD1, 6 bases. The CDR3 totals 15 residues. Germline V CDR1 and CDR2: LNHDA, SQIVND (reference sequence). The germline V and J ends were trimmed by 7 bases and 7 bases, with 19 bases remaining between them. CDR3 bases: TGTGCCAGTATCCGACGGGACACGCGGCGTGAAAAACTGTTTTTT. Translating it yields CASIRRDTRREKLFF.

This chain joins TRBV25-1 and TRBJ2-1, with TRBD2 matching over 8 bases. The CDR3 runs 15 residues. V lost 8 bases and J lost 0; bases outside the gene matches: 6. CDR1 is MGHDK, CDR2 SYGVNS, per germline. The DNA of the CDR3 is TGTGCCAGCCTAGTAGCGGGGAGCTCCTACAATGAGCAGTTCTTC. Protein sequence: CASLVAGSSYNEQFF.

This chain uses TRBV9 with TRBJ1-1; D perhaps matches TRBD1 (6 bases). Germline V CDR1 and CDR2: SGDLS, YYNGEE. The V and J ends lost 3 bases and 4 bases respectively, with 13 bases between them. CDR3 length equals 14 residues. The CDR3 nucleotides are TGTGCCAGCAGCGAGAGGGGGGGTACCACTGAAGCTTTCTTT. Protein: CASSERGGTTEAFF.

The chain joins TRBV9 to TRBJ2-2; D possibly corresponds to TRBD1 (5 bases). The V gene's germline CDR1 is SGDLS and CDR2 YYNGEE. V lost 3 bases and J 6 bases, leaving 12 bases between the germline ends. This CDR3 has 14 residues. Here the CDR3 reads CASSGSRVPGELFF. The DNA for the CDR3 is TGTGCCAGCAGCGGAAGCAGGGTTCCCGGGGAGCTGTTTTTT.

The chain uses TRBV5-1 and TRBJ2-7, with D unclear. Germline V gene lookup returns CDR1 SGHRS and CDR2 YFSETQ. The CDR3 length is 13 residues. Trimming removed 9 bases from V and 3 bases from J, with 16 bases in between. The CDR3 DNA reads as TGCGCCACCCGACCAGACACCGACTACGAGCAGTACTTC. Its protein product is CATRPDTDYEQYF.